The 24 T cell receptor beta chains presented below share a single source sample, sequenced in a study of cytomegalovirus exposure and HLA in healthy donors. TCRdb's copy holds only in-frame clones and misses some; the assay was immunoSEQ multiplex PCR. Of about 360,000 clones in the sample, 86% were seen once. Source material: PBMCs. These TCRs come from a woman younger than 35 in good health and CMV-seronegative.

This chain links TRBV29-1 with TRBJ2-1, with TRBD2 matching 9 bases. CDR1 is SQVTM and CDR2 is ANQGSEA in the germline V gene. The CDR3 runs to 13 residues. After removal of 5 bases from V and 3 bases from J, the junction contained 2 bases not matched to a gene. CDR3 DNA: TGCAGCGTTTTAGCGGGGGACTACAATGAGCAGTTCTTC. It is translated as CSVLAGDYNEQFF.

V gene TRBV7-9 combines with J gene TRBJ2-7, with D uncertain. Germline loops: CDR1 SEHNR, CDR2 FQNEAQ (reference sequence). Deletions cut 7 bases from V and 5 bases from J, with 15 bases between. The CDR3 covers 13 residues. The CDR3 nucleotides read TGTGCCAGCACCCCAAGGAGACCCGACGAGCAGTACTTC. Its translation is CASTPRRPDEQYF.

In its sample, this clone was seen a few times. V gene TRBV2 combines with J gene TRBJ2-7; maybe TRBD2 (6 bases). CDR3 size: 14 residues. In germline, CDR1 is SNHLY, CDR2 FYNNEI. Trimming pared 6 bases from V and 7 bases from J, leaving 19 bases between. The CDR3 sequence: CASRAGAGIGEQYF. The CDR3 bases are TGTGCCAGCAGGGCGGGCGCGGGGATCGGGGAGCAGTACTTC.

The genes are TRBV18 and TRBJ1-6; the match to TRBD1 covers 10 bases. The CDR3 runs 16 residues. CDR1 and CDR2 from the germline V gene are KGHSH and LQKENI. After removal of 0 bases from V and 8 bases from J, the junction contained 4 bases not matched to a gene. The CDR3 nucleotides read TGTGCCAGCTCACCACCAATCGGGACAGGGGATTCACCCCTCCACTTT. Protein product: CASSPPIGTGDSPLHF.

This chain links TRBV7-9 with TRBJ2-5; TRBD2 is a possible D gene (6 bases). Trimming left V 11 bases short and J 5 bases short, with 9 bases between. This CDR3 region has 10 residues. The germline gives CDR1 SEHNR, CDR2 FQNEAQ (reference sequence). CDR3 nucleotide sequence: TGTGCCTACAGCGGGGAGACCCAGTACTTC. It specifies CAYSGETQYF.

This rearrangement joins TRBV5-1 to TRBJ2-3; TRBD2 aligns across 10 bases. V trimming: 3 bases; J trimming: 5 bases; junction bases outside the gene matches: 9. CDR1 and CDR2 from the germline V gene are SGHRS and YFSETQ. The CDR3 contains 16 residues. CDR3 sequence (DNA): TGCGCCAGCAGCTACCGAAGGTCTAGCGGGGGAGATACGCAGTATTTT. The encoded protein is CASSYRRSSGGDTQYF.

The chain employs TRBV2 and TRBJ1-6; tentative D call: TRBD1 (5 bases). The CDR3 loop spans 16 amino acids. CDR1 and CDR2 from the germline V gene are SNHLY and FYNNEI. The germline V and J ends were trimmed by 7 bases and 7 bases, with 20 bases remaining between them. CDR3 bases: TGTGCCAGCACCAGGGCCCTCCTACACCCCAATTCACCCCTCCACTTT. It encodes CASTRALLHPNSPLHF.

Here the CDR3 DNA reads TGCAGCCTCAGGTTTTACAATGAGCAGTTCTTC. This codes for CSLRFYNEQFF. This rearrangement joins TRBV20-1 to TRBJ2-1; D remains ambiguous. This CDR3 contains 11 residues. CDR1 and CDR2 from the germline V gene are DFQATT and SNEGSKA (reference sequence).

This clone was seen only a few times. V gene TRBV27 combines with J gene TRBJ1-2; 8 positions match TRBD1. Germline CDR1 and CDR2: MNHEY and SMNVEV (reference sequence). After removal of 8 bases from V and 2 bases from J, the junction contained 7 bases not matched to a gene. This CDR3 comprises 14 residues. CDR3 bases: TGTGCCAGCGCCCCCCGGACAGGGAACTATGGCTACACCTTC. Encoded protein: CASAPRTGNYGYTF.

The chain joins TRBV30 to TRBJ2-3, with TRBD1 as a possible D gene (5 bases). Per germline, CDR1 GTSNPN and CDR2 SVGIG (reference sequence). The CDR3 extends over 14 amino acids. Trimming pared 0 bases from V and 1 base from J, leaving 8 bases between. CDR3 region: CAWSVLGRTDTQYF. DNA for the CDR3: TGTGCCTGGAGTGTATTGGGGCGCACAGATACGCAGTATTTT.

This chain joins TRBV29-1 and TRBJ2-7; 9 bases match TRBD1. Losses at the gene ends were 5 bases for V and 0 bases for J; bases not matched to a gene: 5. Germline assignment: CDR1 SQVTM and CDR2 ANQGSEA. The CDR3 consists of 14 residues. The CDR3 loop is CSVSDRGFSYEQYF. The CDR3 DNA follows: TGCAGCGTTTCAGACAGGGGGTTCTCCTACGAGCAGTACTTC.

The J gene is TRBJ2-5, the V gene TRBV11-2, with D tentatively TRBD1 (5 bases). With 2 bases removed from V and 5 bases from J, the gap between germline ends came to 15 bases. Germline V lookup: CDR1 SGHAT, CDR2 FQNNGV. The CDR3 sequence is 15 residues long. CDR3 DNA: TGTGCCAGCAGCTTAACAAGGGGTGCGAGGGAGACCCAGTACTTC. Protein sequence: CASSLTRGARETQYF.

The chain employs TRBV30 and TRBJ1-1, with a tentative D call TRBD1 (6 bases). Germline V gives CDR1 GTSNPN, CDR2 SVGIG (reference sequence). V lost 5 bases to trimming and J lost 0 bases, with 10 bases between them. The CDR3 length is 13 residues. CDR3 region: CAWDRSMNTEAFF. CDR3 nucleotide sequence: TGTGCCTGGGACAGGTCCATGAACACTGAAGCTTTCTTT.

This sequence joins TRBV4-1 and TRBJ1-5; TRBD1 aligns across 7 bases. Germline trimming cut 4 bases from V and 5 bases from J; bases unmatched to any gene: 8. This CDR3 has 15 amino acids. CDR1 MGHRA and CDR2 YSYEKL come from the germline V gene. CDR3 residues: CASSRTTGVDQPQHF. Written as DNA, the CDR3 is TGCGCCAGCAGCCGTACTACAGGGGTAGATCAGCCCCAGCATTTT.

The sample holds a few counts of this clone. This chain uses TRBV7-2 with TRBJ2-7; 8 positions match TRBD2. The CDR3 has 13 amino acids. Looked up from germline, CDR1 is SGHTA and CDR2 is FQGNSA. V lost 3 bases, J lost 5 bases, and 3 bases stayed unmatched. CDR3 in DNA: TGTGCCAGCAGCTTCGTCGGGAGGGACGAGCAGTACTTC. Its protein is CASSFVGRDEQYF.

This sequence joins TRBV27 and TRBJ2-7; 10 bases are a match to TRBD2. CDR1 MNHEY and CDR2 SMNVEV come from the germline V gene (reference sequence). CDR3 length: 14 amino acids. Trimming cost V 5 bases and J 2 bases; bases outside gene matches: 3. Here the CDR3 DNA reads TGTGCCAGCAGTCTAGCGGGGGCCCCCTACGAGCAGTACTTC. Protein sequence: CASSLAGAPYEQYF.

V usage is TRBV27 and J usage is TRBJ2-5, with 8 nucleotides matching TRBD2. Trimming cost V 5 bases and J 4 bases; bases outside gene matches: 12. CDR3 size: 16 residues. Germline loops: CDR1 MNHEY, CDR2 SMNVEV (reference sequence). The CDR3 reads CASSPGPGLGAETQYF. The DNA of the CDR3 is TGTGCCAGCAGTCCGGGACCGGGACTAGGGGCAGAGACCCAGTACTTC.

This clone appeared once. This rearrangement joins TRBV7-9 to TRBJ1-4, with 10 nucleotides matching TRBD1. The trim removed 5 bases at V and 7 bases at J, leaving 4 bases unmatched. The germline V gene encodes CDR1 SEHNR and CDR2 FQNEAQ (reference sequence). The CDR3 runs to 14 residues. The CDR3 loop is CASSTWDRGEKLFF. DNA for the CDR3: TGTGCCAGCAGCACCTGGGACAGGGGTGAAAAACTGTTTTTT. Variable domain in full (rest from reference TRBV7-9 and TRBJ1-4): DTGVSQNPRHKITKRGQNVTFRCDPISEHNRLYWYRQTLGQGPEFLTYFQNEAQLEKSRLLSDRFSAERPKGSFSTLEIQRTEQGDSAMYLCASSTWDRGEKLFFGSGTQLSVL.

The chain combines TRBV30 with TRBJ2-2; the match to TRBD1 covers 7 bases. The CDR3 is 14 residues long. J was trimmed by 3 bases and V by 1 base; bases with no gene match: 2. Germline loops: CDR1 GTSNPN, CDR2 SVGIG (reference sequence). CDR3 in amino acids: CAWSEGAYTGELFF. CDR3 nucleotides: TGTGCCTGGAGTGAGGGGGCCTACACCGGGGAGCTGTTTTTT.

The chain uses TRBV7-9 and TRBJ2-3; TRBD2 matches at 9 bases. CDR1 SEHNR and CDR2 FQNEAQ come from the germline V gene (reference sequence). Trimming cost V 1 base and J 3 bases; bases outside gene matches: 8. This CDR3 has 17 residues. CDR3 sequence: CASSLDLLAGSTDTQYF. The CDR3 coding sequence is TGTGCCAGCAGCTTAGATCTCCTAGCGGGGAGTACAGATACGCAGTATTTT.

This sequence joins TRBV11-2 and TRBJ2-2; TRBD1 matches 12 bases. The V gene's germline CDR1 is SGHAT and CDR2 FQNNGV. CDR3 length: 16 residues. V shed 5 bases and J 4 bases; nucleotides not matched to a gene: 5. DNA for the CDR3: TGTGCCAGCAGCCCAGGGACAGGGGGCGTCACCGGGGAGCTGTTTTTT. Protein sequence: CASSPGTGGVTGELFF.

This sequence joins TRBV28 and TRBJ1-5; 7 bases fit TRBD1. Germline-derived CDR1 and CDR2 are MDHEN and SYDVKM. CDR3 length equals 13 residues. The V and J ends lost 5 bases and 6 bases, in that order; junction bases with no gene match: 4. DNA for the CDR3: TGTGCCAGCAGTACGACAGGGCGTCAGCCCCAGCATTTT. Amino acids: CASSTTGRQPQHF.

This clone was recorded once. The rearrangement links TRBV27 to TRBJ2-1, with TRBD2 identical over 7 bases. V was pared by 1 base and J by 5 bases, with 2 bases of the junction left unmatched. This CDR3 comprises 14 residues. Germline V lookup: CDR1 MNHEY, CDR2 SMNVEV (reference sequence). The CDR3 DNA reads TGTGCCAGCAGTTTATGGGCGGGAGACAATGAGCAGTTCTTC. It specifies CASSLWAGDNEQFF.

The chain couples TRBV4-1 to TRBJ2-4, with 12 positions matching TRBD2. The CDR3 consists of 19 residues. V shed 1 base, J shed 6 bases, and the junction held 13 bases outside the gene matches. Germline-derived CDR1 and CDR2 are MGHRA and YSYEKL. CDR3 DNA sequence: TGCGCCAGCAGCCAAGGGCAAATAGCTCCGGGACTAGCGGGAAACATTCAGTACTTC. Its protein is CASSQGQIAPGLAGNIQYF.